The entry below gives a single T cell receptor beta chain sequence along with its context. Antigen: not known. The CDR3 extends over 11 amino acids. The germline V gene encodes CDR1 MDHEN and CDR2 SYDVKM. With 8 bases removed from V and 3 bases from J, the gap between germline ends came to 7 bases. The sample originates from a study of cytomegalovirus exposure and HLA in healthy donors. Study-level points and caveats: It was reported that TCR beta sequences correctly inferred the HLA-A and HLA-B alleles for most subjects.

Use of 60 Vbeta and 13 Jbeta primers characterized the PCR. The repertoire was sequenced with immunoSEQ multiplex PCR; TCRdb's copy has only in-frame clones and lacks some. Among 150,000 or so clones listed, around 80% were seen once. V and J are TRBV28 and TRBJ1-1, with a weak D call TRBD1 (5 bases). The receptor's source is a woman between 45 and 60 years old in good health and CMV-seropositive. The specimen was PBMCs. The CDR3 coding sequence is TGTGCCAGCGAAGGGGACACTGAAGCTTTCTTT. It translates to CASEGDTEAFF.